Each of the 20 T cell receptor delta chains below was sequenced from the same sample in a study of Vδ1+ human thymocytes. Extracted RNA was reverse transcribed into cDNA. CDR3 amplicons came from multiplex PCR with pooled V-gene forward and constant-region reverse primers. TCRdb ran CATT on the multiplex PCR reads. The table lists under 85,000 delta-chain clones, around 34% of them singletons. The antigens for these receptors are not known. The study, taken as a whole, reports: Highly polyclonal TRG and TRD repertoires with Gaussian CDR3 length distributions appeared in thymus.

The sequenced material came from Vdelta1+ gamma-delta thymocytes from the thymus. Indicated subset: FACS-sorted CD3+ TCRalphabeta- TCRVdelta1+ TCRVdelta2- thymocytes. The receptor source for this set is a boy under three years old who had congenital heart surgery.

This clone was recorded once. One end of the junction varies from germline; a read error may be responsible. This sequence joins TRDV1 and TRDJ1; D ambiguous. The CDR3 contains 16 residues. CDR1 and CDR2 (germline): TSWWSYY, QGS. In nucleotides, the CDR3 is TGTGCTCTTGGGGAGGACCCACCCCGGTACACCGATGAACTCATCTTT. Its translation is CALGEDPPRYTDELIF.

V gene TRDV1 combines with J gene TRDJ1; TRDD3 might be the D (6 bases). Trimming cost V 0 bases and J 3 bases, with 44 bases left between them. This CDR3 region has 26 residues. In germline, CDR1 is TSWWSYY, CDR2 QGS. CDR3 sequence: CALGELGGRFRDLVPKANWVADKLIF. The DNA for the CDR3 is TGTGCTCTTGGGGAACTGGGGGGTAGGTTTCGCGATCTCGTTCCGAAGGCAAACTGGGTTGCCGATAAACTCATCTTT.

The chain joins TRDV1 to TRDJ1, with D perhaps TRDD3 (7 bases). CDR1 TSWWSYY and CDR2 QGS come from the germline V gene. The CDR3 has 19 residues. Trimming pared 1 base from V and 4 bases from J, leaving 25 bases between. The CDR3 region is CALGEPVLPRGMEVDKLIF. The DNA of the CDR3 is TGTGCTCTTGGGGAACCGGTCCTACCGAGGGGGATGGAGGTCGATAAACTCATCTTT.

This sequence joins TRDV1 and TRDJ1; 12 bases line up with TRDD3. This CDR3 spans 30 amino acids. Germline values: CDR1 TSWWSYY, CDR2 QGS. Losses at the gene ends were 4 bases for V and 0 bases for J; bases not matched to a gene: 45. The CDR3 nucleotides are TGTGCTCTTGGGGTAAACCAGGCCTTCCTACGAGCAGAGTTCCAGGGGATGGGCTGGGGGATACGGTGGGACACCGATAAACTCATCTTT. Its protein product is CALGVNQAFLRAEFQGMGWGIRWDTDKLIF.

This clone was counted ten times or more. The chain employs TRDV2 and TRDJ1; a possible D gene is TRDD3 (6 bases). Germline V gene sequence: CDR1 GEAIGNYY, CDR2 EKD. This CDR3 comprises 17 residues. The V and J ends lost 5 bases and 0 bases respectively, with 21 bases between them. CDR3 DNA: TGTGCCTGTGCCTGCGTGATTGGGGGGTCCTACACCGATAAACTCATCTTT. Its protein product is CACACVIGGSYTDKLIF.

This rearrangement joins TRDV1 to TRDJ1; TRDD3 agrees at 12 bases. V lost 3 bases to trimming and J lost 9 bases; unmatched junction nucleotides: 26. CDR1 is TSWWSYY and CDR2 is QGS in the germline V gene. There are 21 residues in the CDR3. The CDR3 nucleotides read TGTGCTCTTGGGGAGGGGCCTTCCCTCGATACTGGGGGATACCCGGGTATTGAACTCATCTTT. Its translation is CALGEGPSLDTGGYPGIELIF.

V is TRDV2 and J is TRDJ2; no definite D call. Between the trimmed V and J ends, which lost 3 bases and 0 bases, there was a span of 25 bases. CDR3 length: 20 residues. Germline assignment: CDR1 GEAIGNYY and CDR2 EKD. CDR3 sequence: CACDLLAQWRGASLTAQLFF. CDR3 DNA: TGTGCCTGTGACCTCCTGGCTCAATGGCGCGGGGCCTCTTTGACAGCACAACTCTTCTTT.

This rearrangement joins TRDV1 to TRDJ1; no definite D call. This CDR3 region has 14 residues. Trimming stripped 3 bases from V and 0 bases from J, with 8 bases between. Germline loops: CDR1 TSWWSYY, CDR2 QGS. The CDR3 nucleotides are TGTGCTCTTGGGGACCCCCCGTACACCGATAAACTCATCTTT. It specifies CALGDPPYTDKLIF.

As for this clone: The germline gene is not matched at one end of the junction; a read error may be the cause. The sample has other DNA sequences that encode this CDR3 too. The chain joins TRDV1 to TRDJ1, with TRDD3 matching over 8 bases. The CDR3 contains 17 residues. Germline values: CDR1 TSWWSYY, CDR2 QGS. The CDR3 sequence: CALGRPTYWGLGDKLIF. The DNA of the CDR3 is TGTGCTCTTGGGCGTCCTACCTACTGGGGGCTCGGCGATAAGCTCATCTTT.

This chain links TRDV1 with TRDJ1; TRDD2 is a possible D gene (9 bases). Trimming pared 0 bases from V and 7 bases from J, leaving 39 bases between. The CDR3 is 23 residues long. Germline V gene sequence: CDR1 TSWWSYY, CDR2 QGS. This CDR3 is CALGELIPPPPSYLLGESVKLIF. The CDR3 nucleotides are TGTGCTCTTGGGGAACTCATCCCCCCTCCGCCTTCCTACCTTCTGGGGGAATCGGTTAAACTCATCTTT.

A few counts support this clone. This sequence joins TRDV1 and TRDJ1, with 13 bases that match TRDD3. Germline loops: CDR1 TSWWSYY, CDR2 QGS. The CDR3 length is 22 residues. The trim removed 2 bases at V and 3 bases at J, leaving 21 bases unmatched. The CDR3 loop is CALGEIPSRTGGYAQGADKLIF. In DNA form, the CDR3 reads TGTGCTCTTGGGGAAATCCCCTCCCGTACTGGGGGATACGCCCAAGGCGCCGATAAACTCATCTTT.

Only a few counts were recorded for this clone. V gene TRDV1 combines with J gene TRDJ1; no reliable D call. V lost 0 bases, J lost 6 bases, and 23 bases lay in between. Germline values: CDR1 TSWWSYY, CDR2 QGS. The CDR3 runs to 18 residues. The CDR3 is CALGELGSKPRWAHKLIF. For the CDR3, the DNA is TGTGCTCTTGGGGAACTAGGGAGTAAACCCCGTTGGGCCCATAAACTCATCTTT.

The genes are TRDV1 and TRDJ1; 8 bases are shared with TRDD3. The germline gives CDR1 TSWWSYY, CDR2 QGS. J gave up 6 bases and V 0 bases, and 24 bases lay outside the gene matches. The CDR3 totals 21 residues. CDR3 nucleotides: TGTGCTCTTGGGGAACTCTTCCCCCCTAGGGGGATAAATGCCCCCCATCATAAACTCATCTTT. Protein product: CALGELFPPRGINAPHHKLIF.

The V and J genes are TRDV2 and TRDJ1; 10 positions match TRDD3. The CDR3 runs to 16 residues. With 4 bases clipped from V and 2 bases from J, the junction kept 9 bases outside the gene matches. From germline, CDR1 is GEAIGNYY and CDR2 EKD. The CDR3 is CACDSRGIRETDKLIF. CDR3 DNA sequence: TGTGCCTGTGATTCTAGGGGGATACGCGAGACCGATAAACTCATCTTT.

This clone has a handful of counts. The chain carries TRDV1 and TRDJ1, with a weak D call TRDD3 (6 bases). The germline gives CDR1 TSWWSYY, CDR2 QGS. This CDR3 spans 23 amino acids. Trimming left V 4 bases short and J 0 bases short, with 36 bases between. The CDR3 region is CALGVPLRGTEGFGGRNTDKLIF. In DNA form, the CDR3 reads TGTGCTCTTGGGGTCCCCCTGAGGGGTACTGAGGGATTCGGGGGGAGGAACACCGATAAACTCATCTTT.

This clone was seen more than once but under ten times. The gene calls are TRDV1 and TRDJ1, with 12 bases aligning to TRDD3. The germline gives CDR1 TSWWSYY, CDR2 QGS. There are 20 residues in the CDR3. With V trimmed by 2 bases and J by 3 bases, 16 bases remained unmatched. The DNA for the CDR3 is TGTGCTCTTGGGGAAGGTTCCCGAAACGACTGGGGGATACTTGCCGATAAACTCATCTTT. Residues: CALGEGSRNDWGILADKLIF.

Worth noting for this clone: This sample includes further DNA sequences coding for the same CDR3. V and J are TRDV1 and TRDJ1, with D hard to call. Trimming stripped 0 bases from V and 0 bases from J, with 23 bases between. This CDR3 has 20 residues. In germline, CDR1 is TSWWSYY, CDR2 QGS. The CDR3 DNA reads TGTGCTCTTGGGGAACTAAGGAGGCTCCCATACCGGTTGTACACCGATAAACTCATCTTT. It codes for CALGELRRLPYRLYTDKLIF.

The table lists this clone with a few counts. This chain uses TRDV2 with TRDJ1; 8 positions match TRDD3. The V segment lost 0 bases and the J segment 1 base; nucleotides outside the gene matches: 27. The CDR3 consists of 23 residues. Germline CDR1 GEAIGNYY, CDR2 EKD. The CDR3 loop reads CACDTSSPNSQERDGGSTDKLIF. The CDR3, as DNA: TGTGCCTGTGACACCTCCTCGCCTAATTCTCAAGAGAGAGATGGGGGATCCACCGATAAACTCATCTTT.

The V gene is TRDV1, the J gene TRDJ1, with D tentatively TRDD2 (7 bases). The CDR3 has 23 residues. The germline V gene encodes CDR1 TSWWSYY and CDR2 QGS. V was clipped by 1 base and J by 0 bases, with 33 bases between them. The CDR3 here is CALGEPGIPTYWARRGYTDKLIF. The CDR3 nucleotides are TGTGCTCTTGGGGAACCAGGGATTCCTACGTACTGGGCCCGGCGGGGGTACACCGATAAACTCATCTTT.

This chain joins TRDV1 and TRDJ1; possibly TRDD3 for D (5 bases). Germline V gene data show CDR1 as TSWWSYY and CDR2 as QGS. V shed 5 bases and J shed 10 bases, with 26 bases lying between them. The CDR3 runs 16 residues. The CDR3 sequence: CALGCHRGTYWRRLIF. The CDR3 bases are TGTGCTCTTGGGTGCCACCGGGGCACATACTGGAGGAGACTCATCTTT.